This T cell receptor (beta chain) was sequenced in a study of early T cells in non-severe SARS-CoV-2 infection (dated by TCRdb to the early 2020s). About the full investigation: Because TCR sequencing was done on bulk RNA from unsorted whole blood, the alpha and beta chains could not be paired.

A few counts support this clonotype. It has no known antigen specificity. No much larger clone is present one base from it, and per-base qualities are unavailable. Based on the germline V gene, the CDR1 and CDR2 sequences are SNHLY and FYNNEI. Trimming takes 4 bases off V and 4 bases off J; junction bases not matched to a gene: 0. The CDR3 has 13 amino acids, counting the end cysteine and phenylalanine. Of the read, only the CDR3 DNA is kept; its 39 bases are in frame from base 1. Paper-wide results and their limitations: VDJdb matching was skewed toward anti-spike CD8 responses, so virus-specific expansions were likely underestimated and private and CD4 specificities were missed.

The study was a case-control design nested within a healthcare worker cohort in London, UK, with weekly nasopharyngeal swab PCR tests and blood sampling. Between 23 and 31 March 2020, the week of the UK lockdown, healthcare workers were enrolled and then followed up weekly for as long as 16 weeks. Libraries were built with 5' RACE. Sequencing used a NextSeq 500. The TCR library protocol attached unique molecular identifiers to individual cDNA molecules to correct for sequencing error and PCR bias. Both TCR alpha and beta chains were sequenced, and tight co-correlation was observed between alpha and beta sequence abundances in each sample. The study's processing was this. V gene, J gene and CDR3 annotation of TCR sequences was performed with Decombinator V4. Expanded TCRs were defined as changing significantly between any two time points under a Poisson model with p below 0.0001. TCR abundances were normalised to the total number of TCRs sequenced in each sample and reported as counts per million. TRAV1-2 paired with TRAJ12, TRAJ20 or TRAJ33 defined MAIT TCRs, while TRAV10 paired with TRAJ18 defined iNKT TCRs. VDJdb, accessed on 1 November 2021, was searched for TCRs annotated for CMV, EBV and SARS-CoV-2, and TCRs annotated for more than one antigen were excluded. The public reads were run again by TCRdb, first through fastp at Q25 and then through MiXCR, and only productive beta chains were kept. Identical CDR3 protein sequences are pooled into one entry, listed with their most common genes and DNA. These V and J calls rely on TCRdb rather than the paper's analysis. This sample lists fewer than 110,000 distinct CDR3 sequences; around 10% were detected once. The ten biggest clones cover around 8% of the sample.

The sample consisted of whole blood. This TCR came from an adult who was a healthcare worker with PCR-confirmed SARS-CoV-2 infection or an uninfected control (not recorded which). The V and J genes are TRBV2 and TRBJ2-3; 9 of the junction bases match TRBD2. The nucleotide sequence reads as follows: TGTGCCAGCAGTGGGACTAGCGCAGATACGCAGTATTTT. It encodes CASSGTSADTQYF.